A single sample gave rise to the 30 T cell receptor beta chains below, sequenced in a study of blood T cells in healthy people across ages. Then a second PCR, running about 7 to 11 cycles, was carried out with a sample-barcoded 5' primer and a J-beta primer mix. TCRdb processed the 5' RACE reads anew with MiXCR; each CDR3 protein has one entry. The table includes about 1.4 million distinct CDR3 sequences, almost 60% detected once. The sequenced material came from blood. The receptors were gathered from a man younger than 30 in good health.

The rearrangement joins TRBV12-3 or TRBV12-4 to TRBJ2-4; D unclear. The CDR3 totals 12 residues. Trimming took 10 bases from V and 13 from J, leaving 20 bases between them. The CDR3 is CATRSSSLEQYF. The CDR3 coding sequence is TGTGCCACCAGGAGCTCTTCTTTGGAGCAGTACTTC.

This clonotype has more than one count but fewer than ten. The chain is built from TRBV29-1 and TRBJ1-2; weak D call: TRBD1 (5 bases). Trimming took off 6 bases at V and 7 bases at J, with 15 bases between the two ends. CDR1 and CDR2 (germline): SQVTM, ANQGSEA. The length of the CDR3 is 12 residues. CDR3 coding DNA: TGCAGCGTAGCGACAGTTGCCAGTGGCTACACCTTC. This gives the protein CSVATVASGYTF. Looking up the rest from reference TRBV29-1 and TRBJ1-2 gives the full variable domain: SAVISQKPSRDICQRGTSLTIQCQVDSQVTMMFWYRQQPGQSLTLIATANQGSEATYESGFVIDKFPISRPNLTFSTLTVSNMSPEDSSIYLCSVATVASGYTFGSGTRLTVV.

The J gene is TRBJ2-5, the V gene TRBV11-2, with 9 bases lining up with TRBD2. V was pared by 3 bases and J by 2 bases, with 7 bases of the junction left unmatched. The CDR3 has 16 residues. Per germline, CDR1 SGHAT and CDR2 FQNNGV. The CDR3 loop is CASSLETSGTQETQYF. The CDR3 bases are TGTGCCAGCAGCTTGGAGACTAGCGGCACGCAAGAGACCCAGTACTTC.

This clonotype was counted only a few times. The chain joins TRBV20-1 to TRBJ1-2; D is unclear. The CDR3 covers 8 residues. Germline CDR1 DFQATT, CDR2 SNEGSKA (reference sequence). The V end was cut by 4 bases, the J end by 9 bases, with 3 bases between. CDR3: CSAIRYTF. In DNA form, the CDR3 reads TGCAGTGCTATTCGCTACACCTTC.

This clonotype was seen only a few times. The V and J genes are TRBV6-2 or TRBV6-3 and TRBJ2-1; no reliable D call. CDR1 MNHEY and CDR2 SVGEGT come from the germline V gene. The V gene lost 3 bases and the J gene lost 0 bases, with 9 bases spanning the gap. CDR3 length: 15 amino acids. CDR3 in DNA: TGTGCCAGCAGTTATAGGGTGAGCTCCTACAATGAGCAGTTCTTC. Translating gives CASSYRVSSYNEQFF.

The chain has TRBV29-1 and TRBJ2-1; 8 nucleotides match TRBD1. CDR1 SQVTM and CDR2 ANQGSEA come from the germline V gene. V shed 6 bases, J shed 7 bases, and the junction held 14 bases outside the gene matches. The CDR3 runs 15 residues. The chain's CDR3 is CSVPWRTGFGNEQFF. In nucleotides, the CDR3 is TGCAGCGTGCCTTGGAGGACAGGGTTCGGGAATGAGCAGTTCTTC.

The V call is TRBV3-1, the J call TRBJ1-4, with D unclear. CDR1 and CDR2 from the germline V gene are LGHDT and YNNKEL (reference sequence). The CDR3 runs to 15 residues. Trimming took 1 base from V and 8 from J, leaving 14 bases between them. CDR3 loop: CASSQGRVRWEKLFF. DNA of the CDR3: TGTGCCAGCAGCCAAGGGAGGGTTAGGTGGGAAAAACTGTTTTTT.

The chain is built from TRBV7-9 and TRBJ1-2; possibly TRBD1 for D (5 bases). The germline V and J ends were trimmed by 4 bases and 4 bases, with 16 bases remaining between them. This CDR3 comprises 15 residues. From germline, CDR1 is SEHNR and CDR2 FQNEAQ (reference sequence). In DNA form, the CDR3 reads TGTGCCAGCAGCTCCGCCCAGGGACGTATCTATGGCTACACCTTC. This gives the protein CASSSAQGRIYGYTF.

This clonotype was seen a few times. The gene calls are TRBV29-1 and TRBJ2-7, with 13 bases aligning to TRBD2. This CDR3 comprises 16 residues. From germline, CDR1 is SQVTM and CDR2 ANQGSEA. Trimming removed 0 bases from V and 2 bases from J; junction bases left unmatched: 4. The CDR3 loop is CSVEDGLAGVPYEQYF. The CDR3 DNA is TGCAGCGTTGAAGACGGACTAGCGGGGGTTCCCTACGAGCAGTACTTC.

The chain joins TRBV11-2 to TRBJ2-7; perhaps TRBD2 as D (6 bases). CDR3 length: 13 residues. V shed 6 bases and J shed 3 bases, with 12 bases lying between them. The V gene's germline CDR1 is SGHAT and CDR2 FQNNGV. CDR3: CASSAGLLYEQYF. The CDR3 coding sequence is TGTGCCAGCAGTGCGGGACTCCTCTACGAGCAGTACTTC.

The genes are TRBV7-2 and TRBJ2-1; D call uncertain. Germline CDR1 and CDR2: SGHTA and FQGNSA. The CDR3 contains 13 residues. V gave up 5 bases and J gave up 10 bases, with 15 bases separating them. CDR3 sequence: CASSPRPNYEQFF. CDR3 nucleotide sequence: TGTGCCAGCAGCCCCCGCCCTAACTACGAGCAGTTCTTC.

The chain recombines TRBV6-1 with TRBJ2-4; the D gene is possibly TRBD1 (6 bases). The end of the DNA aligns better with TRBJ2-7, so the J call may be wrong. CDR3 size: 15 residues. The germline CDR1 and CDR2 sequences are MNHNS and SASEGT. In nucleotides, the CDR3 is TGTGCCAGCTCCCCGAGACAGGCCAGTTCCAACGAGCAGTACTTC. Its translation: CASSPRQASSNEQYF.

This clonotype was seen once. The rearrangement uses TRBV7-9 and TRBJ2-1, with 8 bases matching TRBD1. The J segment lost 5 bases and the V segment lost 5 bases, leaving 8 bases of the junction unmatched. Germline V gene sequence: CDR1 SEHNR, CDR2 FQNEAQ (reference sequence). CDR3 length equals 15 residues. CDR3 coding DNA: TGTGCCAGCAGCGTAGGACAGGGTCGGAACAATGAGCAGTTCTTC. Encoded protein: CASSVGQGRNNEQFF.

This chain connects TRBV7-8 to TRBJ2-7, with 10 bases identical to TRBD2. J was trimmed by 12 bases and V by 3 bases; bases with no gene match: 14. CDR3 length: 15 residues. Germline lookup yields CDR1 SGHVS and CDR2 FQNEAQ. CDR3: CASSLGSGGLNILYF. The DNA for the CDR3 is TGTGCCAGCAGCTTGGGTAGCGGGGGGCTAAATATTTTGTACTTC.

V gene TRBV4-1 combines with J gene TRBJ1-2, with D tentatively TRBD1 (6 bases). Germline assignment: CDR1 MGHRA and CDR2 YSYEKL. Trimming took off 1 base at V and 8 bases at J, with 11 bases between the two ends. The CDR3 loop spans 13 amino acids. The CDR3 DNA follows: TGCGCCAGCAGCCAAGGCTCAGGGGACGGCTACACCTTC. Translation: CASSQGSGDGYTF.

This clonotype occurred once. The chain has TRBV29-1 and TRBJ2-2; D may be TRBD2 (5 bases). The CDR3 length is 16 residues. V was cut by 0 bases and J by 4 bases, with 15 bases left in between. Germline values: CDR1 SQVTM, CDR2 ANQGSEA. This CDR3 is CSVEDGPAEVTGELFF. The CDR3 DNA reads as TGCAGCGTTGAAGATGGTCCCGCGGAGGTCACCGGGGAGCTGTTTTTT.

This clonotype was seen more than once but under ten times. The chain is built from TRBV29-1 and TRBJ2-7, with 11 positions matching TRBD1. From germline, CDR1 is SQVTM and CDR2 ANQGSEA. V shed 6 bases, J shed 6 bases, and the junction held 4 bases outside the gene matches. The CDR3 has 12 amino acids. The CDR3 DNA reads TGCAGCGTCGGACAGGGGGCGGGCGAGCAGTACTTC. Its translation: CSVGQGAGEQYF.

The CDR3 here is CASSRTTGYEQYF. The CDR3 DNA reads TGCGCCAGCAGCCGTACGACAGGATACGAGCAGTACTTC. V is TRBV4-1 and J is TRBJ2-5; D may be TRBD1 (6 bases). The J call may be incorrect, as the DNA end agrees better with TRBJ2-7. This CDR3 is built from 13 residues. Germline CDR1 MGHRA, CDR2 YSYEKL.

In this sample, this clonotype turned up once. This rearrangement joins TRBV2 to TRBJ1-4, with unresolved D. The V gene lost 8 bases and the J gene lost 0 bases, with 10 bases spanning the gap. The CDR3 length is 14 residues. Germline CDR1 SNHLY, CDR2 FYNNEI. The CDR3 DNA is TGTGCCAGCCTTGGAACCACAACTAATGAAAAACTGTTTTTT. This gives the protein CASLGTTTNEKLFF.

CDR3 sequence reads: CASSPWGGPQEETQYF. The DNA for the CDR3 is TGTGCCAGCAGTCCGTGGGGGGGGCCCCAAGAAGAGACCCAGTACTTC. The rearrangement joins TRBV27 to TRBJ2-5, with D maybe TRBD2 (7 bases). This CDR3 region has 16 residues. CDR1 and CDR2 (germline): MNHEY, SMNVEV (reference sequence). Trimming cost V 5 bases and J 3 bases, with 19 bases left between them.

The chain combines TRBV5-1 with TRBJ2-3, with 8 bases aligning to TRBD1. Germline assignment: CDR1 SGHRS and CDR2 YFSETQ. Losses at the gene ends were 5 bases for V and 1 base for J; bases not matched to a gene: 18. The CDR3 has 19 amino acids. Written as DNA, the CDR3 is TGCGCCAGCAGGTTGTCCACCCTCGGGACACAGGGGGGCACAGATACGCAGTATTTT. It translates to CASRLSTLGTQGGTDTQYF.

The V call is TRBV5-1, the J call TRBJ1-2, with 10 bases aligning to TRBD1. This CDR3 is 14 amino acids long. J was trimmed by 6 bases and V by 3 bases; bases with no gene match: 5. Germline CDR1 SGHRS, CDR2 YFSETQ. In nucleotides, the CDR3 is TGCGCCAGCAGCTACGGGACAGGGGAGCATGGCTACACCTTC. The encoded protein is CASSYGTGEHGYTF.

This sequence joins TRBV7-9 and TRBJ1-1, with a possible D match to TRBD1 (6 bases). The ends were cut back, 5 bases at V and 1 base at J, with 11 bases in the middle. Germline loops: CDR1 SEHNR, CDR2 FQNEAQ (reference sequence). The CDR3 has 14 residues. CDR3 amino acids: CASSHTGSNTEAFF. As DNA, the CDR3 is TGTGCCAGCAGCCACACAGGGTCGAACACTGAAGCTTTCTTT. Variable domain in full (rest from reference TRBV7-9 and TRBJ1-1): DTGVSQNPRHKITKRGQNVTFRCDPISEHNRLYWYRQTLGQGPEFLTYFQNEAQLEKSRLLSDRFSAERPKGSFSTLEIQRTEQGDSAMYLCASSHTGSNTEAFFGQGTRLTVV.

This clonotype appeared once. As DNA, the CDR3 is TGTGCCAGCAACCCCAACCGGGCAGGGCCTCCAGATACGCAGTATTTT. It encodes CASNPNRAGPPDTQYF. The V and J genes are TRBV7-8 and TRBJ2-3; possibly TRBD1 for D (5 bases). Germline V gene lookup returns CDR1 SGHVS and CDR2 FQNEAQ. The CDR3 covers 16 residues. V dropped 7 bases and J dropped 4 bases, with 21 bases sitting between them.

The rearrangement links TRBV7-6 to TRBJ2-2; D might be TRBD1 (6 bases). Deletions cut 5 bases from V and 0 bases from J, with 13 bases between. The CDR3 is 16 amino acids. CDR1 is SGHVS and CDR2 is FNYEAQ in the germline V gene. CDR3 residues: CASSARQGTNTGELFF. The DNA of the CDR3 is TGTGCCAGCAGCGCGCGGCAGGGGACGAACACCGGGGAGCTGTTTTTT.

J is TRBJ2-3 and V is TRBV11-2; TRBD2 aligns across 11 bases. After removal of 1 base from V and 2 bases from J, the junction contained 8 bases not matched to a gene. The CDR3 runs 18 residues. In germline, CDR1 is SGHAT, CDR2 FQNNGV. The CDR3 sequence is CASSLGLGLAGVTDTQYF. CDR3 nucleotide sequence: TGTGCCAGCAGCTTAGGACTCGGACTAGCGGGCGTCACAGATACGCAGTATTTT. Drawing the rest from reference TRBV11-2 and TRBJ2-3, the complete variable domain is EAGVAQSPRYKIIEKRQSVAFWCNPISGHATLYWYQQILGQGPKLLIQFQNNGVVDDSQLPKDRFSAERLKGVDSTLKIQPAKLEDSAVYLCASSLGLGLAGVTDTQYFGPGTRLTVL.

This clonotype was observed a few times. The gene calls are TRBV12-3 or TRBV12-4 and TRBJ2-7; D assignment may be TRBD1 or TRBD2 (5 bases each). The CDR3 is 15 residues long. V was trimmed by 7 bases and J by 6 bases, leaving 22 bases between them. The CDR3 sequence: CASTPDGTYPVEQYF. The CDR3 DNA follows: TGTGCCAGCACCCCTGACGGGACCTACCCCGTCGAGCAGTACTTC.

This clonotype was seen a handful of times. V is TRBV20-1 and J is TRBJ1-5, with D maybe TRBD1 (5 bases). Germline CDR1 is DFQATT and CDR2 is SNEGSKA (reference sequence). The length of the CDR3 is 14 residues. The germline V and J ends were trimmed by 5 bases and 1 base, with 12 bases remaining between them. CDR3 in amino acids: CSAGGTVSNQPQHF. CDR3 bases: TGCAGTGCTGGGGGAACGGTCAGCAATCAGCCCCAGCATTTT.

This chain links TRBV7-9 with TRBJ2-7, with 10 bases lining up with TRBD1. The junction had 4 bases not matched to a gene; V was cut back by 3 bases and J by 2 bases. The CDR3 loop spans 15 amino acids. Germline V CDR1 and CDR2: SEHNR, FQNEAQ (reference sequence). The CDR3 nucleotides are TGTGCCAGCAGCTTCGGACAGGGGGGTCCCTACGAGCAGTACTTC. It is translated as CASSFGQGGPYEQYF.

The chain employs TRBV21-1 and TRBJ1-4; the table's D call of TRBD1 was not tested on the DNA. TRBV21-1 is noted as a pseudogene. The CDR3 sequence is 17 residues long. DNA of the CDR3: TGTGCCAGCAGCAAAAGTTCCCTGCGGATGGCTAATGAAAAACTGTTTTTT. Translation: CASSKSSLRMANEKLFF.